Below, one T cell receptor (beta chain) is given with its context. There are 11 residues in the CDR3. Trimming shortened V by 8 bases and J by 6 bases, and 10 bases separated the two germline ends. The germline V gene encodes CDR1 MDHEN and CDR2 SYDVKM. This sample is part of a study of OX40 agonist ivuxolimab in advanced cancers. Method: immunoSEQ multiplex PCR; TCRdb's copy keeps in-frame clones and lacks some. The data show about 58,000 clones, with approximately 88% seen just once and approximately 0.61% held by the top ten. This TCR was recovered from an adult with an advanced solid tumor such as melanoma, head and neck, liver or kidney cancer. V and J are TRBV28 and TRBJ1-2; D remains unclear. Sequencing was performed on CD4+ or CD8+ T cells sorted from blood, taken in a trial of the OX40 agonist ivuxolimab. The CDR3 nucleotides are TGTGCCAGCGGGAGGCTAAATGGCTACACCTTC. This sequence encodes CASGRLNGYTF.